The 15 T cell receptor beta chains below all came from one sample that was sequenced in a study of T cell responses to AZD1222 COVID-19 vaccine. This table comes from immunoSEQ multiplex PCR, and its TCRdb copy is limited to in-frame clones, with some not included. This sample has 180,000 or so clones, with roughly nine tenths found just once. Sequenced here: peripheral blood, sampled 28 days after the second AZD1222 dose. These receptors were collected from an adult who received the AZD1222 COVID-19 vaccine.

The CDR3: CASSQDIAGPYGYTF. The DNA of the CDR3 is TGCGCCAGCAGCCAAGATATAGCAGGGCCTTATGGCTACACCTTC. The rearrangement uses TRBV4-1 and TRBJ1-2; D perhaps matches TRBD1 (5 bases). The CDR3 covers 15 residues. The germline CDR1 and CDR2 sequences are MGHRA and YSYEKL. Trimming cost V 0 bases and J 5 bases, with 13 bases left between them.

V is TRBV5-1 and J is TRBJ2-1; TRBD1 might be the D (5 bases). The V gene's germline CDR1 is SGHRS and CDR2 YFSETQ. The length of the CDR3 is 15 residues. The V gene lost 5 bases and the J gene lost 4 bases, with 16 bases spanning the gap. The CDR3 bases are TGCGCCAGCAGACAGGTACCCGAGTTATACAATGAGCAGTTCTTC. It is translated as CASRQVPELYNEQFF. Using reference TRBV5-1 and TRBJ2-1 for the parts outside the CDR3, the full variable domain is KAGVTQTPRYLIKTRGQQVTLSCSPISGHRSVSWYQQTPGQGLQFLFEYFSETQRNKGNFPGRFSGRQFSNSRSEMNVSTLELGDSALYLCASRQVPELYNEQFFGPGTRLTVL.

The V and J genes are TRBV28 and TRBJ1-3, with a weak D call TRBD1 (6 bases). V lost 6 bases and J 1 base, leaving 10 bases between the germline ends. The germline CDR1 and CDR2 sequences are MDHEN and SYDVKM. The CDR3 is 14 residues long. The CDR3: CASRTQGSGNTIYF. CDR3 nucleotides: TGTGCCAGCAGGACACAGGGTTCTGGAAACACCATATATTTT.

J is TRBJ1-2 and V is TRBV18; perhaps TRBD1 as D (5 bases). Germline values: CDR1 KGHSH, CDR2 LQKENI. This CDR3 is built from 16 residues. V was trimmed by 2 bases and J by 4 bases, leaving 17 bases between them. CDR3 nucleotide sequence: TGTGCCAGCTCACCATTGGAAGGGGCGCGGAGCTATGGCTACACCTTC. Translating it yields CASSPLEGARSYGYTF. Together with reference TRBV18 and TRBJ1-2, the CDR3 gives the full variable domain: NAGVMQNPRHLVRRRGQEARLRCSPMKGHSHVYWYRQLPEEGLKFMVYLQKENIIDESGMPKERFSAEFPKEGPSILRIQQVVRGDSAAYFCASSPLEGARSYGYTFGSGTRLTVV.

The rearrangement joins TRBV5-1 to TRBJ2-1; D might be TRBD1 (5 bases). Between the trimmed V and J ends, which lost 4 bases and 4 bases, there was a span of 15 bases. The CDR3 sequence is 15 residues long. In germline, CDR1 is SGHRS, CDR2 YFSETQ. The CDR3 coding sequence is TGCGCCAGCAGCCGTGACAGTATTGCTTACAATGAGCAGTTCTTC. Amino acid sequence: CASSRDSIAYNEQFF.

The V gene is TRBV19, the J gene TRBJ1-1, with unresolved D. The CDR3 is made up of 13 amino acids. Germline V gene data show CDR1 as LNHDA and CDR2 as SQIVND (reference sequence). Trimming removed 2 bases at V and 7 bases at J, with 11 bases between. CDR3 nucleotide sequence: TGTGCCAGTAGTATAACCGTTTTGGGTGAAGCTTTCTTT. It yields the protein CASSITVLGEAFF.

This clone was counted only a few times. The chain carries TRBV2 and TRBJ2-3; 15 nucleotides agree with TRBD2. Germline values: CDR1 SNHLY, CDR2 FYNNEI. J was trimmed by 5 bases and V by 4 bases; bases with no gene match: 4. The CDR3 runs to 16 residues. CDR3 residues: CASSARTSGGGDTQYF. CDR3 DNA: TGTGCCAGCAGTGCTAGGACTAGCGGGGGGGGAGATACGCAGTATTTT.

This clone was observed a few times. J is TRBJ1-2 and V is TRBV12-3 or TRBV12-4; no clear D. The CDR3 is 13 amino acids. V was shortened by 2 bases and J by 2 bases, with 6 bases between the two germline ends. CDR3 loop: CASSLSGNYGYTF. The CDR3 DNA reads as TGTGCCAGCAGTTTAAGTGGAAACTATGGCTACACCTTC.

The chain is built from TRBV5-1 and TRBJ2-6, with TRBD1 identical over 11 bases. The CDR3 sequence is 19 residues long. Trimming removed 0 bases from V and 1 base from J; junction bases left unmatched: 6. Germline assignment: CDR1 SGHRS and CDR2 YFSETQ. For the CDR3, the DNA is TGCGCCAGCAGCTTGGCCCCGGGACAGGGGGTGTCTGGGGCCAACGTCCTGACTTTC. Its protein is CASSLAPGQGVSGANVLTF.

This chain uses TRBV5-5 with TRBJ1-1; D perhaps matches TRBD1 (6 bases). The V and J ends lost 0 bases and 3 bases respectively, with 9 bases between them. This CDR3 spans 14 amino acids. Per the germline V gene, CDR1 is SGHKS and CDR2 is YYEKEE (reference sequence). The CDR3 protein is CASSLDGGYTEAFF. Here the CDR3 DNA reads TGTGCCAGCAGCTTGGACGGGGGCTACACTGAAGCTTTCTTT. The full variable domain, rest sourced from reference TRBV5-5 and TRBJ1-1, is DAGVTQSPTHLIKTRGQQVTLRCSPISGHKSVSWYQQVLGQGPQFIFQYYEKEERGRGNFPDRFSARQFPNYSSELNVNALLLGDSALYLCASSLDGGYTEAFFGQGTRLTVV.

The rearrangement links TRBV19 to TRBJ1-2; D possibly corresponds to TRBD1 (6 bases). Germline values: CDR1 LNHDA, CDR2 SQIVND (reference sequence). V lost 5 bases to trimming and J lost 6 bases, with 19 bases between them. This CDR3 comprises 15 residues. The CDR3, as DNA: TGTGCCAGTAGTCCCCGGGACACGGGGACGAATGGCTACACCTTC. Protein: CASSPRDTGTNGYTF.

The chain combines TRBV11-2 with TRBJ1-1; 7 bases line up with TRBD1. CDR1 and CDR2 from the germline V gene are SGHAT and FQNNGV. This CDR3 spans 12 amino acids. After removal of 1 base from V and 7 bases from J, the junction contained 0 bases not matched to a gene. The CDR3 is CASSLGTGEAFF. CDR3 sequence (DNA): TGTGCCAGCAGCTTAGGGACAGGTGAAGCTTTCTTT. The whole variable domain, filled in from reference TRBV11-2 and TRBJ1-1, reads EAGVAQSPRYKIIEKRQSVAFWCNPISGHATLYWYQQILGQGPKLLIQFQNNGVVDDSQLPKDRFSAERLKGVDSTLKIQPAKLEDSAVYLCASSLGTGEAFFGQGTRLTVV.

Notes on this clone: This sample also contains other DNA sequences that code for the same CDR3. This chain joins TRBV18 and TRBJ1-1; D is possibly TRBD1 (6 bases). Germline V gene sequence: CDR1 KGHSH, CDR2 LQKENI. This CDR3 is 14 amino acids long. The ends were cut back, 6 bases at V and 1 base at J, with 12 bases in the middle. CDR3 sequence: CASSRDKGNTEAFF. In DNA, the CDR3 is TGTGCCAGCTCTAGGGACAAGGGGAACACTGAAGCTTTCTTT.

The chain links TRBV19 to TRBJ1-5; no clear D. V gave up 0 bases and J gave up 5 bases, with 8 bases separating them. The CDR3 length is 14 residues. Germline CDR1 LNHDA, CDR2 SQIVND (reference sequence). For the CDR3, the DNA is TGTGCCAGTAGTATAGATCTCGGCGATCAGCCCCAGCATTTT. Its protein product is CASSIDLGDQPQHF.

This clone was seen once. The chain has TRBV5-1 and TRBJ1-1; tentative D call: TRBD1 (6 bases). V lost 2 bases and J 7 bases, leaving 12 bases between the germline ends. The CDR3 covers 13 residues. Looked up from germline, CDR1 is SGHRS and CDR2 is YFSETQ. The CDR3 here is CASSFEGTLEAFF. As DNA, the CDR3 is TGCGCCAGCAGCTTTGAGGGGACACTTGAAGCTTTCTTT.